These 29 T cell receptor beta chains were all obtained from the same sample, sequenced in a study of beta chain features in type 1 diabetes (dated by TCRdb to between 2018 and 2020). Overall results and qualifications from the work: Type 1 diabetes patients showed a moderate but significant shortening of TCRB CDR3 length in all four CD4+ subsets.

What these receptors recognize is not known. The library was prepared using the immunoSEQ multiplex PCR assay. The High Capacity cDNA Reverse Transcription Kit was used to reverse transcribe all of the isolated RNA, meaning that expressed TCRB transcripts were what got sequenced. TCRdb provides this immuneACCESS table in a form limited to in-frame rearrangements. Some clones are lacking; in checked studies, under half of them reflect an unresolved V gene, and why the rest are absent is not known. The sample table holds tens of thousands of clones, of which around 45% were seen once. The ten largest make up roughly 0.13% of the sample. Source material: stem cell memory CD4+ T cells from blood. Interpreted using the paper, the cell subset or site label stands for: stem cell-like memory CD4+ T cells. The origin of the receptors is a man aged 30 to 45 with type 1 diabetes.

The V call is TRBV29-1, the J call TRBJ2-1; 7 positions agree with TRBD1. Germline V gene sequence: CDR1 SQVTM, CDR2 ANQGSEA. There are 13 residues in the CDR3. The CDR3: CGLTGLAYNEQFF. The DNA for the CDR3 is TGCGGATTGACAGGGTTGGCCTACAATGAGCAGTTCTTC.

This clone was found a few times. This chain links TRBV4-3 with TRBJ2-7; TRBD2 is a possible D gene (6 bases). CDR1 and CDR2 (germline): LGHNA, YSLEER. This CDR3 has 14 amino acids. Trimming cost V 1 base and J 6 bases, with 13 bases left between them. The CDR3 sequence is CASSQARESREQYF. Here the CDR3 DNA reads TGCGCCAGCAGCCAAGCCCGGGAGAGTCGCGAGCAGTACTTC.

This chain uses TRBV21-1 with TRBJ2-7; the table names TRBD1, a call not compared with the DNA. TRBV21-1 is a pseudogene locus. CDR3 length equals 15 residues. Here the CDR3 DNA reads TGTGCCAGCAGCAAAAAGGACAGTCCGACCTACGAGCAGTACTTC. Protein product: CASSKKDSPTYEQYF.

There are a few counts of this clone. The chain is built from TRBV9 and TRBJ1-6; D not certain. The CDR3 spans 14 residues. Trimming stripped 0 bases from V and 7 bases from J, with 8 bases between. The germline V gene encodes CDR1 SGDLS and CDR2 YYNGEE. The CDR3 nucleotides read TGTGCCAGCAGCGTAGAGGCAGGAAATTCACCCCTCCACTTT. This translates into CASSVEAGNSPLHF. Variable domain in full (rest from reference TRBV9 and TRBJ1-6): DSGVTQTPKHLITATGQRVTLRCSPRSGDLSVYWYQQSLDQGLQFLIQYYNGEERAKGNILERFSAQQFPDLHSELNLSSLELGDSALYFCASSVEAGNSPLHFGNGTRLTVT.

The genes are TRBV25-1 and TRBJ2-7, with D uncertain. The V end was cut by 3 bases, the J end by 4 bases, with 13 bases between. CDR3 length equals 14 residues. Germline lookup yields CDR1 MGHDK and CDR2 SYGVNS. CDR3 nucleotide sequence: TGTGCCAGCAGTGAGTTCGGTTTGAGTTACGAGCAGTACTTC. It codes for CASSEFGLSYEQYF.

The rearrangement links TRBV7-3 to TRBJ1-1; possible D gene TRBD1, 5 bases. CDR1 is SGHTA, CDR2 FQGTGA, per germline. The length of the CDR3 is 16 residues. Trimming pared 0 bases from V and 2 bases from J, leaving 13 bases between. DNA of the CDR3: TGTGCCAGCAGCTTAACTTCCGGGGGGGGTAACACTGAAGCTTTCTTT. This codes for CASSLTSGGGNTEAFF.

This chain joins TRBV7-2 and TRBJ2-3, with TRBD2 matching 14 bases. V trimming: 4 bases; J trimming: 5 bases; junction bases outside the gene matches: 8. The CDR3 is 17 residues long. Germline V gene lookup returns CDR1 SGHTA and CDR2 FQGNSA. CDR3 in amino acids: CASSSQTSGRAIDTQYF. The CDR3 nucleotides read TGTGCCAGCAGCTCCCAGACTAGCGGGAGGGCCATAGATACGCAGTATTTT.

The chain recombines TRBV23-1 with TRBJ2-3, with TRBD2 matching 7 bases. TRBV23-1 is filed as an ORF, its function uncertain. V was clipped by 8 bases and J by 2 bases; unmatched bases: 19. The CDR3 is 18 amino acids. The CDR3 spells CASGPKGKASGYTDTQYF. CDR3 sequence (DNA): TGCGCCAGCGGTCCCAAAGGCAAAGCTAGCGGTTACACAGATACGCAGTATTTT.

J is TRBJ2-5 and V is TRBV6-5; maybe TRBD1 (5 bases). Germline CDR1 reads MNHEY; CDR2 reads SVGAGI. V was trimmed by 2 bases and J by 1 base, leaving 11 bases between them. This CDR3 spans 15 amino acids. CDR3 sequence: CASSYLRTFQETQYF. Here the CDR3 DNA reads TGTGCCAGCAGTTACCTCCGGACATTCCAAGAGACCCAGTACTTC.

V is TRBV13 and J is TRBJ2-7; the D gene is possibly TRBD2 (5 bases). The V gene's germline CDR1 is PRHDT and CDR2 FYEKMQ (reference sequence). CDR3 length equals 15 residues. V was clipped by 5 bases and J by 0 bases, with 14 bases between them. CDR3 in DNA: TGTGCCAGCAGCCGCTACGAGCGGAGCTCCTACGAGCAGTACTTC. Translation: CASSRYERSSYEQYF.

The chain carries TRBV6-6 and TRBJ2-2, with 8 bases lining up with TRBD1. CDR1 and CDR2 from the germline V gene are MNHNY and SVGAGI (reference sequence). J was trimmed by 1 base and V by 9 bases; bases with no gene match: 4. The CDR3 has 14 amino acids. The CDR3, as DNA: TGTGCCAGTCTCGGACAGGGGAACACCGGGGAGCTGTTTTTT. Translation: CASLGQGNTGELFF.

This clone came up a few times. The CDR3 reads CASSPGQQAYGYTF. In DNA form, the CDR3 reads TGTGCCAGCAGCCCGGGACAGCAGGCCTATGGCTACACCTTC. The genes are TRBV11-1 and TRBJ1-2; 7 bases fit TRBD1. Germline assignment: CDR1 SGHAT and CDR2 FQDESV (reference sequence). V shed 5 bases and J 4 bases; nucleotides not matched to a gene: 7. The CDR3 loop spans 14 amino acids. Full variable domain (remainder filled in from reference TRBV11-1 and TRBJ1-2): EAEVAQSPRYKITEKSQAVAFWCDPISGHATLYWYRQILGQGPELLVQFQDESVVDDSQLPKDRFSAERLKGVDSTLKIQPAELGDSAMYLCASSPGQQAYGYTFGSGTRLTVV.

This chain uses TRBV6-5 with TRBJ2-7, with TRBD2 as a possible D gene (5 bases). Trimming shortened V by 0 bases and J by 1 base, and 7 bases separated the two germline ends. CDR3 length equals 14 residues. Germline values: CDR1 MNHEY, CDR2 SVGAGI. CDR3 DNA: TGTGCCAGCAGTTACTCGCGAGGGTCCTACGAGCAGTACTTC. This translates into CASSYSRGSYEQYF.

Only a few counts were recorded for this clone. This chain uses TRBV28 with TRBJ1-1; D is ambiguous. This CDR3 has 11 residues. The V gene lost 6 bases and the J gene lost 8 bases, with 10 bases spanning the gap. In germline, CDR1 is MDHEN, CDR2 SYDVKM. The CDR3 sequence is CASRFRREAFF. CDR3 nucleotide sequence: TGTGCCAGCAGATTCCGGAGAGAAGCTTTCTTT.

This sequence joins TRBV11-2 and TRBJ2-1; 8 bases are shared with TRBD2. Germline CDR1 is SGHAT and CDR2 is FQNNGV. The V segment lost 3 bases and the J segment 4 bases; nucleotides outside the gene matches: 11. This CDR3 has 17 residues. The CDR3: CASSLDGGLAPYNEQFF. The CDR3 DNA is TGTGCCAGCAGCTTGGACGGCGGACTAGCACCGTACAATGAGCAGTTCTTC.

This clone was seen more than once but under ten times. The rearrangement uses TRBV5-1 and TRBJ2-3, with unresolved D. The CDR3 has 14 amino acids. V lost 3 bases to trimming and J lost 1 base, with 9 bases between them. Germline values: CDR1 SGHRS, CDR2 YFSETQ. The CDR3 is CASSSYRGTDTQYF. As DNA, the CDR3 is TGCGCCAGCAGCTCGTATCGCGGCACAGATACGCAGTATTTT.

The chain combines TRBV19 with TRBJ2-2, with D unclear. The ends were cut back, 9 bases at V and 1 base at J, with 9 bases in the middle. The CDR3 length is 13 residues. Germline V CDR1 and CDR2: LNHDA, SQIVND (reference sequence). CDR3 protein: CASRHRNTGELFF. The CDR3 coding sequence is TGTGCCAGCAGACACCGGAACACCGGGGAGCTGTTTTTT.

V gene TRBV28 combines with J gene TRBJ2-7; 9 bases agree with TRBD2. The CDR3 has 13 residues. The germline CDR1 and CDR2 sequences are MDHEN and SYDVKM. V was pared by 7 bases and J by 6 bases, with 7 bases of the junction left unmatched. CDR3 DNA: TGTGCCAGCACTGCGGGAGGGCTAATCGAGCAGTACTTC. Protein product: CASTAGGLIEQYF. Drawing the rest from reference TRBV28 and TRBJ2-7, the complete variable domain is DVKVTQSSRYLVKRTGEKVFLECVQDMDHENMFWYRQDPGLGLRLIYFSYDVKMKEKGDIPEGYSVSREKKERFSLILESASTNQTSMYLCASTAGGLIEQYFGPGTRLTVT.

This chain uses TRBV20-1 with TRBJ2-3; no clear D. The V end was cut by 3 bases, the J end by 1 base, with 2 bases between. The CDR3 runs to 11 residues. Germline lookup yields CDR1 DFQATT and CDR2 SNEGSKA (reference sequence). The CDR3 loop is CSASGTDTQYF. CDR3 bases: TGCAGTGCTAGCGGCACAGATACGCAGTATTTT.

This clone was observed a few times. The V gene is TRBV2, the J gene TRBJ1-5, with TRBD1 matching 7 bases. J was trimmed by 6 bases and V by 5 bases; bases with no gene match: 10. Germline CDR1 reads SNHLY; CDR2 reads FYNNEI. The CDR3 spans 15 residues. The CDR3 DNA sequence: TGTGCCAGCAGTTACATGGACAGGCCCGGTCAGCCCCAGCATTTT. This translates into CASSYMDRPGQPQHF. Full variable domain (remainder filled in from reference TRBV2 and TRBJ1-5): EPEVTQTPSHQVTQMGQEVILRCVPISNHLYFYWYRQILGQKVEFLVSFYNNEISEKSEIFDDQFSVERPDGSNFTLKIRSTKLEDSAMYFCASSYMDRPGQPQHFGDGTRLSIL.

The CDR3 spells CASSQSRTGIVKQYF. As DNA, the CDR3 is TGCGCCAGCAGCCAATCCCGGACAGGGATTGTGAAGCAGTACTTC. The chain recombines TRBV4-1 with TRBJ2-7, with TRBD1 matching 8 bases. V trimming: 2 bases; J trimming: 8 bases; junction bases outside the gene matches: 11. The CDR3 is made up of 15 amino acids. CDR1 and CDR2 (germline): MGHRA, YSYEKL.

This clone has a handful of counts. The CDR3 loop is CASSLRGLSGNTIYF. The CDR3 region has the DNA TGTGCCAGCAGTTTAAGAGGATTATCTGGAAACACCATATATTTT. The chain employs TRBV6-5 and TRBJ1-3; no clear D. There are 15 residues in the CDR3. Looked up from germline, CDR1 is MNHEY and CDR2 is SVGAGI. V was shortened by 4 bases and J by 1 base, with 11 bases between the two germline ends.

The chain combines TRBV11-1 with TRBJ1-1; TRBD1 might be the D (5 bases). This CDR3 is built from 14 residues. Between the trimmed V and J ends, which lost 5 bases and 4 bases, there was a span of 14 bases. In germline, CDR1 is SGHAT, CDR2 FQDESV (reference sequence). CDR3: CASSPTQVPTEAFF. CDR3 DNA sequence: TGTGCCAGCAGCCCCACACAGGTTCCCACTGAAGCTTTCTTT.

The J gene is TRBJ2-3, the V gene TRBV29-1, with TRBD2 matching 7 bases. The CDR3 loop spans 15 amino acids. J gave up 0 bases and V 4 bases, and 7 bases lay outside the gene matches. Germline assignment: CDR1 SQVTM and CDR2 ANQGSEA. CDR3 sequence reads: CSVVGGGRSTDTQYF. The CDR3 DNA follows: TGCAGCGTTGTTGGGGGGGGTCGTAGCACAGATACGCAGTATTTT.

The V call is TRBV5-1, the J call TRBJ2-1; 9 bases are shared with TRBD2. CDR1 and CDR2 from the germline V gene are SGHRS and YFSETQ. This CDR3 is built from 15 residues. Trimming took 1 base from V and 9 from J; bases not matched to a gene: 8. CDR3 protein: CASSLMLRGGGEQFF. CDR3 coding DNA: TGCGCCAGCAGCTTGATGTTGCGGGGGGGAGGTGAGCAGTTCTTC.

This sequence joins TRBV28 and TRBJ2-2, with 8 positions matching TRBD1. Germline V CDR1 and CDR2: MDHEN, SYDVKM. This CDR3 contains 16 residues. J was trimmed by 3 bases and V by 4 bases; bases with no gene match: 7. In nucleotides, the CDR3 is TGTGCCAGCAGTTCGATACGGACAGGGTACACCGGGGAGCTGTTTTTT. Translation gives CASSSIRTGYTGELFF.

The chain is built from TRBV9 and TRBJ2-7, with 9 bases aligning to TRBD1. This CDR3 is 15 amino acids long. CDR1 is SGDLS, CDR2 YYNGEE, per germline. J was trimmed by 6 bases and V by 5 bases; bases with no gene match: 12. The CDR3: CASSRGDRASLEQYF. The CDR3 nucleotides read TGTGCCAGCAGTCGCGGGGACAGGGCCTCCCTCGAGCAGTACTTC.

This clone occurred a few times. The genes are TRBV7-2 and TRBJ2-1, with a tentative D call TRBD1 (5 bases). Germline lookup yields CDR1 SGHTA and CDR2 FQGNSA. The ends were cut back, 5 bases at V and 5 bases at J, with 19 bases in the middle. This CDR3 region has 16 residues. The CDR3 loop is CASSPQPPGNHNEQFF. The CDR3 DNA reads TGTGCCAGCAGCCCACAGCCCCCAGGGAACCACAATGAGCAGTTCTTC.

This clone occurred a few times. The genes are TRBV6-1 and TRBJ1-5; D not certain. This CDR3 is 14 amino acids long. From germline, CDR1 is MNHNS and CDR2 SASEGT. The V gene lost 5 bases and the J gene lost 0 bases, with 8 bases spanning the gap. CDR3 nucleotide sequence: TGTGCCAGCAGTCCCGTTTATAGCAATCAGCCCCAGCATTTT. Its protein product is CASSPVYSNQPQHF.